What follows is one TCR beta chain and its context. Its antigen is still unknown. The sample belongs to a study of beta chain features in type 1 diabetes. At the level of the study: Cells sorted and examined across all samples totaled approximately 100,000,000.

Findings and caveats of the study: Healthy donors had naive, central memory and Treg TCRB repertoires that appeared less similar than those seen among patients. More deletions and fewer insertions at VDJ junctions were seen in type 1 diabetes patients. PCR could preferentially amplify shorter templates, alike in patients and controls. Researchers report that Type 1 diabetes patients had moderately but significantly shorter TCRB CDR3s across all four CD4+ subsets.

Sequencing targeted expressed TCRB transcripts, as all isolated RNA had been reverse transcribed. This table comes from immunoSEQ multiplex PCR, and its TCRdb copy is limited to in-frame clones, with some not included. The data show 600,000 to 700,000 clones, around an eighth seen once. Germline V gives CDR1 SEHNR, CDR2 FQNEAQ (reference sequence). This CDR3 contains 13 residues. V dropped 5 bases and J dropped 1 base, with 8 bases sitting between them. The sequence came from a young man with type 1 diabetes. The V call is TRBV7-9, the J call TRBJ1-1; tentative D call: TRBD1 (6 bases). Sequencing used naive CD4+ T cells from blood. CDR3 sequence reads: CASSRGANTEAFF. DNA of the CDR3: TGTGCCAGCAGCCGGGGGGCGAACACTGAAGCTTTCTTT.